The T cell receptor beta chain under discussion was sequenced for a study of control samples from healthy donors and cancer patients (TCRdb year 2020). Taken from the germline V gene, the CDR1 and CDR2 loops are KGHSH and LQKENI. Trimming removed 5 bases from V and 7 bases from J; the gene matches leave 5 bases unexplained. The CDR3 runs 13 amino acids, cysteine and phenylalanine included. The entry retains the CDR3 DNA only, 39 bases that are in frame from base 1. This clone was counted a single time. What antigen it recognizes has not been identified. No much larger clone is present one base from it, and per-base qualities are unavailable. The library was obtained by the immunoSEQ multiplex PCR assay. Sourced from immuneACCESS, this table was stored by TCRdb with only in-frame sequences that have V and J called. A share of the clones is absent; for the studies checked, an unresolved V gene accounts for under half, and the remainder has no known explanation. The sample records tens of thousands of clones, 85% to 95% of which are singletons. The ten most abundant clones make up approximately 1.5% of the sample.

The chain uses TRBV18 and TRBJ2-1; 7 central nucleotides agree with TRBD2. The origin of this receptor is a woman aged 30 to 39 in good health. Sequenced sample: blood. Read as DNA, the sequence is TGTGCCAGCTCATCTGGGACTACAAATGAGCAGTTCTTC. It encodes CASSSGTTNEQFF.